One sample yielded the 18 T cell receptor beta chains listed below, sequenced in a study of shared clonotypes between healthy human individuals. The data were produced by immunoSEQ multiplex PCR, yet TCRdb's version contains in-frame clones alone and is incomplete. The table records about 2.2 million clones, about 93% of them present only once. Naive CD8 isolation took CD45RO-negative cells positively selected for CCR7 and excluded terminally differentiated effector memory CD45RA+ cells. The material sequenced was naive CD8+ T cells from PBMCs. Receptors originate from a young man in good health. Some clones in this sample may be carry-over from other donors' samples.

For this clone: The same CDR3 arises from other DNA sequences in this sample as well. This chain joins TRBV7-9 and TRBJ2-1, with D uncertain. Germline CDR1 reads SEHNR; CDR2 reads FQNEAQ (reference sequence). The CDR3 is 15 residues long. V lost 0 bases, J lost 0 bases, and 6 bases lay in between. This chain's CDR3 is CASSLALSSYNEQFF. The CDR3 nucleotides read TGTGCCAGCAGCTTAGCGCTCAGCTCCTACAATGAGCAGTTCTTC.

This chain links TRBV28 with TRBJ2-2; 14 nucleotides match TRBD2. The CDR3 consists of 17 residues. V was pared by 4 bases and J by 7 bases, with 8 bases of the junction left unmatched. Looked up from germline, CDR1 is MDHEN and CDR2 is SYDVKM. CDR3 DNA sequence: TGTGCCAGCAGTTCGACTAGCGGGAGGGCCCTCGTCGGGGAGCTGTTTTTT. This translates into CASSSTSGRALVGELFF.

CDR3 sequence (DNA): TGTGCCAGTAGTATCCCGGGAGAGGTCTACAATGAGCAGTTCTTC. It specifies CASSIPGEVYNEQFF. This chain links TRBV19 with TRBJ2-1, with D possibly matching TRBD2 (6 bases). V dropped 3 bases and J dropped 3 bases, with 12 bases sitting between them. In germline, CDR1 is LNHDA, CDR2 SQIVND (reference sequence). The CDR3 loop spans 15 amino acids.

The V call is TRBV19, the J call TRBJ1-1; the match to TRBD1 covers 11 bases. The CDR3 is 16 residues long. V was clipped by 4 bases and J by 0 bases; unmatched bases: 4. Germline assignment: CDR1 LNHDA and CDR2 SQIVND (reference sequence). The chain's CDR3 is CASSTRDRGLNTEAFF. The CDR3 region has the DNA TGTGCCAGTAGTACCCGGGACAGGGGGTTGAACACTGAAGCTTTCTTT.

CDR3 nucleotides: TGTGCTAGTGGTCCAAGGACGGGAGAATCCTACGAGCAGTACTTC. As protein: CASGPRTGESYEQYF. The chain joins TRBV12-5 to TRBJ2-7, with D perhaps matching TRBD2 (6 bases). Trimming removed 5 bases from V and 1 base from J, with 15 bases in between. CDR3 length: 15 amino acids. CDR1 is LGHNT and CDR2 is FRNRAP in the germline V gene.

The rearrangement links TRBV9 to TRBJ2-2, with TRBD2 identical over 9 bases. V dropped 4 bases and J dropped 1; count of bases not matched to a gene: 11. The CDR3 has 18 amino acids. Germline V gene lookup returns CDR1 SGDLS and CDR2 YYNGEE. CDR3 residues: CASSPRTSEYKNTGELFF. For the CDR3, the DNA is TGTGCCAGCAGCCCCCGGACTAGCGAGTACAAGAACACCGGGGAGCTGTTTTTT.

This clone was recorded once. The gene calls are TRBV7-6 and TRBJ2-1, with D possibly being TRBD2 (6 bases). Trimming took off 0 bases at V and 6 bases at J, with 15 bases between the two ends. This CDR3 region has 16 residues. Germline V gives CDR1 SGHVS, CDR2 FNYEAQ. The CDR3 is CASSLAGSGLINEQFF. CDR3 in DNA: TGTGCCAGCAGCTTAGCGGGTAGCGGTTTAATCAATGAGCAGTTCTTC.

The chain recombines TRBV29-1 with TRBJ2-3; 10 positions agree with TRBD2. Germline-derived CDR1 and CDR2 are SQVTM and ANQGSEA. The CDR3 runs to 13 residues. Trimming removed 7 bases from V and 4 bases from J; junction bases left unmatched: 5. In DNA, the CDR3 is TGCAGCGCTAGCGGGAGAATGTCAGATACGCAGTATTTT. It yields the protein CSASGRMSDTQYF.

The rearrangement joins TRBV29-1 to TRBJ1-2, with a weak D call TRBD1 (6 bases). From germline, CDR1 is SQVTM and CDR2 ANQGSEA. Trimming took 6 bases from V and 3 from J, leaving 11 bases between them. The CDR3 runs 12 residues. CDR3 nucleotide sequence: TGCAGCGTCCCACAGGGAGACTATGGCTACACCTTC. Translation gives CSVPQGDYGYTF.

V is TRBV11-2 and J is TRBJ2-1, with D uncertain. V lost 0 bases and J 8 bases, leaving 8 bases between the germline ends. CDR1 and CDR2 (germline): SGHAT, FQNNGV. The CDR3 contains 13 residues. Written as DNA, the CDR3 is TGTGCCAGCAGCTTAGACTATAAGTATGAGCAGTTCTTC. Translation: CASSLDYKYEQFF.

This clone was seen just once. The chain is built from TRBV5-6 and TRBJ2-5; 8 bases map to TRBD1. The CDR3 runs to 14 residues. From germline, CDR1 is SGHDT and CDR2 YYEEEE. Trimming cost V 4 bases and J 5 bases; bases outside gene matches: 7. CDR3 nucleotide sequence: TGTGCCAGCAGCAAGTTGACAGGGGCCGAGACCCAGTACTTC. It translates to CASSKLTGAETQYF.

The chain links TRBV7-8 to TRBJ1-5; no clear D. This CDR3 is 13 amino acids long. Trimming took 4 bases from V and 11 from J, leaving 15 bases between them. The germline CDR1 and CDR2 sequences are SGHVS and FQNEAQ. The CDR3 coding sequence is TGTGCCAGCAGCTCCCCCGGTGTCAGCACCCAGCATTTT. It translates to CASSSPGVSTQHF.

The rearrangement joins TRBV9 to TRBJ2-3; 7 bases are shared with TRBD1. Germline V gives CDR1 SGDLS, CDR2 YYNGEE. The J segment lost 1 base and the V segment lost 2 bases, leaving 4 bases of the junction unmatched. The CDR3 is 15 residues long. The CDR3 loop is CASSVYRGGTDTQYF. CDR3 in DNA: TGTGCCAGCAGCGTCTACAGGGGAGGCACAGATACGCAGTATTTT.

CDR3 amino acids: CASSFSGHNEQFF. As DNA, the CDR3 is TGTGCCAGCAGTTTTAGCGGTCACAATGAGCAGTTCTTC. The chain joins TRBV27 to TRBJ2-1; D perhaps matches TRBD2 (6 bases). The germline V and J ends were trimmed by 3 bases and 5 bases, with 8 bases remaining between them. CDR3 size: 13 residues. CDR1 is MNHEY and CDR2 is SMNVEV in the germline V gene (reference sequence).

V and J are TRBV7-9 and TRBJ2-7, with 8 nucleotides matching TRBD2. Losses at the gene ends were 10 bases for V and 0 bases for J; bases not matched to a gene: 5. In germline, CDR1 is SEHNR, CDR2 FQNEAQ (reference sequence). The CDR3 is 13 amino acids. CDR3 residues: CATGRGDSYEQYF. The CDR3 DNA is TGTGCCACCGGGAGGGGTGACTCCTACGAGCAGTACTTC.

CDR3 sequence (DNA): TGTGCCATCAGTGAGTTGGGACCGCGAGACGGGCAGTACTTC. Amino acid sequence: CAISELGPRDGQYF. V gene TRBV10-3 combines with J gene TRBJ2-7; D is possibly TRBD1 or TRBD2 (5 bases each). CDR1 is ENHRY and CDR2 is SYGVKD in the germline V gene. The V gene lost 1 base and the J gene lost 9 bases, with 16 bases spanning the gap. The CDR3 is 14 amino acids.

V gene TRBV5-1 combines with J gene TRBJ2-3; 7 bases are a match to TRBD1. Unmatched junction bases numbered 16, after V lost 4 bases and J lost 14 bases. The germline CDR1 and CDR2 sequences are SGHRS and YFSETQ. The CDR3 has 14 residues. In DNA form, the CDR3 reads TGCGCCAGCAGCCTGTATGGGACAGATCAAGCGTGGTATTTT. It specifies CASSLYGTDQAWYF.

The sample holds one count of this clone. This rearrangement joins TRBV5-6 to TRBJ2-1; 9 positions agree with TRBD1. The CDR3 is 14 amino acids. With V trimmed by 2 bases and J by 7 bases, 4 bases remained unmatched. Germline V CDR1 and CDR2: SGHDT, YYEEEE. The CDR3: CASSFGTGLNEQFF. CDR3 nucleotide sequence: TGTGCCAGCAGCTTCGGGACAGGGTTGAATGAGCAGTTCTTC.